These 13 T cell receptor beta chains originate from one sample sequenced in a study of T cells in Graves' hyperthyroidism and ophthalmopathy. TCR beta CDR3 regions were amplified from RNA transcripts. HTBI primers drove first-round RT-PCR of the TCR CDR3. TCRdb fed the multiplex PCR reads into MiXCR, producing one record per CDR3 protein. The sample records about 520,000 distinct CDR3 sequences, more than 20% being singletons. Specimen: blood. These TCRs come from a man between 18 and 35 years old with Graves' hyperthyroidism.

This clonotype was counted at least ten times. The CDR3 DNA reads TGTGCCAGCAGCCAATGGCAAAACACTGAAGCTTTCTTT. Protein sequence: CASSQWQNTEAFF. This sequence joins TRBV14 and TRBJ1-1; D is ambiguous. Germline loops: CDR1 SGHDN, CDR2 FVKESK. The CDR3 is made up of 13 amino acids. V shed 2 bases and J shed 2 bases, with 6 bases lying between them.

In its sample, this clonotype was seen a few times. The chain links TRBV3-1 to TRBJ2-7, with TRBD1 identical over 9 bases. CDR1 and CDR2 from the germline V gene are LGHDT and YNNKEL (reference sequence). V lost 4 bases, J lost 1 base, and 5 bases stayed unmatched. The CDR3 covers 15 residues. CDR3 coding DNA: TGTGCCAGCAGCCTTCCCGGGACAGGGTCCTACGAGCAGTACTTC. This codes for CASSLPGTGSYEQYF.

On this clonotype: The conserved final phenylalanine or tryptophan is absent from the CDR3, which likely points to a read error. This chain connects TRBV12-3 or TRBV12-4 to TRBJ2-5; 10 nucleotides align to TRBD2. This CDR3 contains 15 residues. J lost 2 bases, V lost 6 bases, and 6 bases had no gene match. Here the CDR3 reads CASSPSGGLQETQYY. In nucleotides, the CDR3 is TGTGCCAGCAGCCCTAGCGGGGGACTTCAAGAGACCCAGTACTAC.

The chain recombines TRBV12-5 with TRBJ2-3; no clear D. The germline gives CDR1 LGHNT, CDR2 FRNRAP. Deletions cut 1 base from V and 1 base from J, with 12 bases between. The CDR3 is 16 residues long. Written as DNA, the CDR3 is TGTGCTAGTGGTTTGGGGCCTTCCAATCGCACAGATACGCAGTATTTT. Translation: CASGLGPSNRTDTQYF.

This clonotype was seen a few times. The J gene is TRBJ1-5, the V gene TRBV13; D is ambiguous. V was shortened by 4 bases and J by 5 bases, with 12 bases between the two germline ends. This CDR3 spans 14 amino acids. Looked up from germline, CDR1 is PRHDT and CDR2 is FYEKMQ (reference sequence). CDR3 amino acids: CASSSRVGYQPQHF. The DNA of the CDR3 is TGTGCCAGCAGCTCCCGGGTGGGATATCAGCCCCAGCATTTT.

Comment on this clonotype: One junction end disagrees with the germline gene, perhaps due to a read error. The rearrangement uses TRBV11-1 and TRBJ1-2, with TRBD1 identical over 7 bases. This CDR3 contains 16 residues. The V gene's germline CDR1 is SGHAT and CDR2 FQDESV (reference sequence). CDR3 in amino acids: CASSSYPDGGLGGYTF. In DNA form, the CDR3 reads TGTGCCAGCAGCTCTTACCCGGACGGTGGCTTAGGGGGCTATACCTTC.

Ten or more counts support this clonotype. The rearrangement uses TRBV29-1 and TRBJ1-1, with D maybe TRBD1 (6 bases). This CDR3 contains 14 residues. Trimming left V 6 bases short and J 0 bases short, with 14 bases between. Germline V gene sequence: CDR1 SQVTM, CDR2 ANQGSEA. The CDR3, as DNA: TGCAGCGTGCTGGGCAGGGGAGTGAACACTGAAGCTTTCTTT. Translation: CSVLGRGVNTEAFF.

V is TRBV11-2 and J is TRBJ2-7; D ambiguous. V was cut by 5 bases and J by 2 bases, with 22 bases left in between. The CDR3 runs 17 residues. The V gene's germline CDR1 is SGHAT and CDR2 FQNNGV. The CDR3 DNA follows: TGTGCCAGCAGCCCCCGTCTCCCCGCTAGAATCGCCTACGAGCAGTACTTC. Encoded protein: CASSPRLPARIAYEQYF.

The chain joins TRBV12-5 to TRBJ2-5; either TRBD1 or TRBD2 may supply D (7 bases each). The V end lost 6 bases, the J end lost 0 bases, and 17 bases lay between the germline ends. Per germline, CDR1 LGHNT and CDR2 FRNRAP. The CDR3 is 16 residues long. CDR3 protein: CASGHQGGGYQETQYF. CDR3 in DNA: TGTGCTAGTGGCCATCAGGGGGGGGGCTACCAAGAGACCCAGTACTTC.

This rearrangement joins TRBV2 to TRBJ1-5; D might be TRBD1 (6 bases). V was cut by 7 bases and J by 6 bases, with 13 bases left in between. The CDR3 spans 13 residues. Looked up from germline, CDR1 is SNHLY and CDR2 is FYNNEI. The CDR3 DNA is TGTGCCAGCACTTACAGGGTCGGTCAGCCCCAGCATTTT. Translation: CASTYRVGQPQHF.

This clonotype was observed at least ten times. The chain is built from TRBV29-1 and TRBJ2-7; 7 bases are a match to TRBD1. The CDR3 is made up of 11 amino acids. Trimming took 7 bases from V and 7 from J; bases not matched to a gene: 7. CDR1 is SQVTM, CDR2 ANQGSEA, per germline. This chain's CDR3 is CSAEGAPEQYF. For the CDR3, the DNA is TGCAGCGCAGAGGGGGCGCCTGAGCAGTACTTC.

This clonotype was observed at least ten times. CDR3 loop: CASSSAYRDRGTEAFF. CDR3 coding DNA: TGTGCCAGCAGCTCCGCGTACCGGGACAGGGGAACTGAAGCTTTCTTT. This rearrangement joins TRBV11-2 to TRBJ1-1, with 10 bases matching TRBD1. The CDR3 has 16 residues. Unmatched junction bases numbered 10, after V lost 4 bases and J lost 5 bases. The V gene's germline CDR1 is SGHAT and CDR2 FQNNGV.

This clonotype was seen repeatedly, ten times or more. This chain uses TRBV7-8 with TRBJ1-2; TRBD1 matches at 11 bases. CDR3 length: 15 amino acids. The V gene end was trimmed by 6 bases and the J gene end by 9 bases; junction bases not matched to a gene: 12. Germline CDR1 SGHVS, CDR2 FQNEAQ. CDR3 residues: CASRPITGQGGSYTF. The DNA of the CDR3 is TGTGCCAGCAGACCTATAACGGGACAGGGGGGCAGCTACACCTTC.